The 21 T cell receptor beta chains in this list originate from one sample, sequenced in a study of spatial heterogeneity in lung cancer. Time point indicated: blood at routine non-recurrence follow-up after resection. Whole RNA from tumor, nontumor lung or frozen PBMC was sequenced unsorted. TCRdb reanalysed the 5' RACE reads using MiXCR and keeps one entry per CDR3 protein. The sample contains under 150,000 distinct CDR3 sequences, roughly an eighth of which appear only once. Sequences were derived from PBMCs, sampled at follow-up. The receptors stem from a male donor with early-stage non-small cell lung cancer.

This clonotype came up many times. J is TRBJ1-1 and V is TRBV28; D gene unclear. The CDR3 consists of 13 residues. Germline V gives CDR1 MDHEN, CDR2 SYDVKM. The ends were cut back, 6 bases at V and 1 base at J, with 9 bases in the middle. The CDR3 here is CASSPLRNTEAFF. For the CDR3, the DNA is TGTGCCAGCAGCCCTTTAAGGAACACTGAAGCTTTCTTT.

This clonotype appeared many times. This chain links TRBV5-5 with TRBJ1-1; D remains ambiguous. Germline assignment: CDR1 SGHKS and CDR2 YYEKEE (reference sequence). The CDR3 has 14 residues. V lost 6 bases and J lost 4, with 16 bases in between. The CDR3 loop is CASNSPVRSTEAFF. CDR3 bases: TGTGCCAGCAACTCACCCGTCCGGAGCACTGAAGCTTTCTTT. Using reference TRBV5-5 and TRBJ1-1 for the parts outside the CDR3, the full variable domain is DAGVTQSPTHLIKTRGQQVTLRCSPISGHKSVSWYQQVLGQGPQFIFQYYEKEERGRGNFPDRFSARQFPNYSSELNVNALLLGDSALYLCASNSPVRSTEAFFGQGTRLTVV.

This clonotype was recorded a few times. The rearrangement links TRBV7-2 to TRBJ1-6, with no clear D. There are 15 residues in the CDR3. Germline V gene sequence: CDR1 SGHTA, CDR2 FQGNSA. The V gene lost 0 bases and the J gene lost 9 bases, with 12 bases spanning the gap. The CDR3: CASSLAERTSSPLHF. CDR3 in DNA: TGTGCCAGCAGCTTAGCTGAGAGGACGTCTTCACCCCTCCACTTT.

The sample holds a few counts of this clonotype. The genes are TRBV27 and TRBJ1-2, with D uncertain. Trimming stripped 6 bases from V and 0 bases from J, with 8 bases between. The CDR3 spans 13 residues. Germline loops: CDR1 MNHEY, CDR2 SMNVEV (reference sequence). CDR3 in amino acids: CASRRAANYGYTF. Written as DNA, the CDR3 is TGTGCCAGCAGACGGGCCGCTAACTATGGCTACACCTTC.

CDR3 residues: CASSLLTGAFYNSPLHF. The CDR3 coding sequence is TGCGCCAGCAGCTTACTGACAGGTGCTTTTTATAATTCACCCCTCCACTTT. The V call is TRBV5-1, the J call TRBJ1-6; tentative D call: TRBD1 (6 bases). Trimming shortened V by 2 bases and J by 4 bases, and 16 bases separated the two germline ends. The CDR3 is 17 amino acids. Germline loops: CDR1 SGHRS, CDR2 YFSETQ. The whole variable domain, filled in from reference TRBV5-1 and TRBJ1-6, reads KAGVTQTPRYLIKTRGQQVTLSCSPISGHRSVSWYQQTPGQGLQFLFEYFSETQRNKGNFPGRFSGRQFSNSRSEMNVSTLELGDSALYLCASSLLTGAFYNSPLHFGNGTRLTVT.

This clonotype was recorded many times. The V gene is TRBV5-1, the J gene TRBJ2-7; TRBD1 might be the D (6 bases). This CDR3 has 15 residues. Germline V gives CDR1 SGHRS, CDR2 YFSETQ. Trimming took off 3 bases at V and 2 bases at J, with 15 bases between the two ends. CDR3 residues: CASSSHPQGTYEQYF. In nucleotides, the CDR3 is TGCGCCAGCAGCTCCCACCCACAGGGAACCTACGAGCAGTACTTC.

This clonotype was counted a few times. This chain connects TRBV5-1 to TRBJ2-1; D is unclear. The CDR3 spans 15 residues. V dropped 5 bases and J dropped 7 bases, with 19 bases sitting between them. Germline CDR1 and CDR2: SGHRS and YFSETQ. The CDR3 DNA reads TGCGCCAGCAGTCCCGTCCGCCTCGAAACTAATGAGCAGTTCTTC. Protein: CASSPVRLETNEQFF.

This clonotype was seen only a few times. The chain recombines TRBV6-6 with TRBJ1-6, with TRBD1 matching over 11 bases. The CDR3 consists of 18 residues. CDR1 MNHNY and CDR2 SVGAGI come from the germline V gene (reference sequence). The V segment lost 2 bases and the J segment 6 bases; nucleotides outside the gene matches: 9. CDR3 sequence (DNA): TGTGCCAGCAGTTACAGTCCCGGGACAGGGGGAGTTAATTCACCCCTCCACTTT. Its translation: CASSYSPGTGGVNSPLHF.

This clonotype was detected many times. The chain has TRBV7-8 and TRBJ1-5; no clear D gene. Between the trimmed V and J ends, which lost 1 base and 0 bases, there was a span of 10 bases. The CDR3 is 16 amino acids. Per germline, CDR1 SGHVS and CDR2 FQNEAQ. The CDR3 here is CASSLEQPYSNQPQHF. The CDR3, as DNA: TGTGCCAGCAGCTTAGAACAGCCGTATAGCAATCAGCCCCAGCATTTT.

This clonotype was seen a few times. The chain is built from TRBV28 and TRBJ1-4; TRBD1 agrees at 7 bases. CDR1 is MDHEN, CDR2 SYDVKM, per germline. V gave up 5 bases and J gave up 5 bases; unmatched junction bases: 8. CDR3 length: 15 amino acids. The chain's CDR3 is CASSPTGEWNEKLFF. The DNA for the CDR3 is TGTGCCAGCAGTCCCACAGGGGAGTGGAATGAAAAACTGTTTTTT.

This clonotype was observed a handful of times. The chain combines TRBV20-1 with TRBJ2-7; 7 nucleotides match TRBD1. V lost 0 bases to trimming and J lost 2 bases; unmatched junction nucleotides: 4. CDR3 size: 14 residues. Germline V gene sequence: CDR1 DFQATT, CDR2 SNEGSKA (reference sequence). DNA for the CDR3: TGCAGTGCTAGAGATCGGGACAGAACCTACGAGCAGTACTTC. This translates into CSARDRDRTYEQYF.

In this sample, this clonotype turned up many times. This rearrangement joins TRBV4-1 to TRBJ2-6; TRBD1 matches at 10 bases. CDR3 length: 12 residues. J lost 19 bases, V lost 4 bases, and 7 bases had no gene match. Germline V gene data show CDR1 as MGHRA and CDR2 as YSYEKL. This CDR3 reads CASSPTGGSPTF. The CDR3 region has the DNA TGCGCCAGCAGCCCGACAGGGGGCTCCCCTACTTTC.

This chain uses TRBV6-6 with TRBJ2-3; D possibly corresponds to TRBD1 (6 bases). CDR1 is MNHNY and CDR2 is SVGAGI in the germline V gene (reference sequence). The CDR3 has 15 residues. V was pared by 2 bases and J by 6 bases, with 15 bases between. The CDR3: CASSYMSGRGDTQYF. DNA for the CDR3: TGTGCCAGCAGTTACATGTCTGGTAGGGGGGATACGCAGTATTTT.

This clonotype was observed many times. Written as DNA, the CDR3 is TGTGCCAGCAGCAAAACGTGGGACAGGGGGCTCTCTGGGGCCAACGTCCTGACTTTC. This translates into CASSKTWDRGLSGANVLTF. The J gene is TRBJ2-6, the V gene TRBV7-9; 12 bases agree with TRBD1. The V gene's germline CDR1 is SEHNR and CDR2 FQNEAQ (reference sequence). CDR3 length: 19 amino acids. With 5 bases clipped from V and 0 bases from J, the junction kept 8 bases outside the gene matches.

This clonotype occurred a few times. The chain combines TRBV7-2 with TRBJ2-1; 9 bases agree with TRBD1. In germline, CDR1 is SGHTA, CDR2 FQGNSA. The CDR3 is 15 amino acids. Germline trimming cut 1 base from V and 2 bases from J; bases unmatched to any gene: 0. Here the CDR3 DNA reads TGTGCCAGCAGCTTAGGGGACAGGGCCTACAATGAGCAGTTCTTC. This translates into CASSLGDRAYNEQFF.

This clonotype was observed a few times. This chain links TRBV27 with TRBJ1-6; TRBD1 matches 7 bases. The V segment lost 2 bases and the J segment 5 bases; nucleotides outside the gene matches: 3. Germline loops: CDR1 MNHEY, CDR2 SMNVEV (reference sequence). The CDR3 spans 15 residues. The CDR3 DNA reads as TGTGCCAGCAGTTTAAGACAGGGCGATAATTCACCCCTCCACTTT. Protein sequence: CASSLRQGDNSPLHF.

This clonotype was detected only a few times. V is TRBV12-3 or TRBV12-4 and J is TRBJ1-5; D remains unclear. This CDR3 contains 15 residues. The germline V and J ends were trimmed by 2 bases and 7 bases, with 15 bases remaining between them. In nucleotides, the CDR3 is TGTGCCAGCAGTTTAAGATCCGGGTATCAGCAGCCCCAGCATTTT. This translates into CASSLRSGYQQPQHF.

The genes are TRBV12-3 or TRBV12-4 and TRBJ1-1, with TRBD1 identical over 9 bases. The CDR3 sequence is 14 residues long. The trim removed 3 bases at V and 7 bases at J, leaving 6 bases unmatched. Written as DNA, the CDR3 is TGTGCCAGCAGTTTGGACAGGGGCGCGAGTGAAGCTTTCTTT. Translation gives CASSLDRGASEAFF.

This chain connects TRBV19 to TRBJ2-7; TRBD2 matches at 7 bases. Per the germline V gene, CDR1 is LNHDA and CDR2 is SQIVND (reference sequence). The CDR3 loop spans 16 amino acids. V gave up 1 base and J gave up 2 bases; unmatched junction bases: 8. CDR3 amino acids: CASSIVRDYEAYEQYF. DNA for the CDR3: TGTGCCAGTAGTATAGTCCGGGACTATGAAGCCTACGAGCAGTACTTC.

The V call is TRBV7-9, the J call TRBJ1-2; a weak D match, TRBD1 (5 bases). This CDR3 spans 16 amino acids. V was pared by 2 bases and J by 4 bases, with 17 bases between. From germline, CDR1 is SEHNR and CDR2 FQNEAQ (reference sequence). For the CDR3, the DNA is TGTGCCAGCAGCTTATCAAACCCGGGGGACTTCTATGGCTACACCTTC. As protein: CASSLSNPGDFYGYTF.

This clonotype showed up many times. The gene calls are TRBV6-5 and TRBJ2-1; D unresolved. V dropped 4 bases and J dropped 2 bases, with 12 bases sitting between them. Germline V gene lookup returns CDR1 MNHEY and CDR2 SVGAGI. The CDR3 is 15 amino acids. CDR3 in amino acids: CASSLVRAAYNEQFF. CDR3 nucleotide sequence: TGTGCCAGCAGTTTAGTCCGGGCGGCCTACAATGAGCAGTTCTTC.